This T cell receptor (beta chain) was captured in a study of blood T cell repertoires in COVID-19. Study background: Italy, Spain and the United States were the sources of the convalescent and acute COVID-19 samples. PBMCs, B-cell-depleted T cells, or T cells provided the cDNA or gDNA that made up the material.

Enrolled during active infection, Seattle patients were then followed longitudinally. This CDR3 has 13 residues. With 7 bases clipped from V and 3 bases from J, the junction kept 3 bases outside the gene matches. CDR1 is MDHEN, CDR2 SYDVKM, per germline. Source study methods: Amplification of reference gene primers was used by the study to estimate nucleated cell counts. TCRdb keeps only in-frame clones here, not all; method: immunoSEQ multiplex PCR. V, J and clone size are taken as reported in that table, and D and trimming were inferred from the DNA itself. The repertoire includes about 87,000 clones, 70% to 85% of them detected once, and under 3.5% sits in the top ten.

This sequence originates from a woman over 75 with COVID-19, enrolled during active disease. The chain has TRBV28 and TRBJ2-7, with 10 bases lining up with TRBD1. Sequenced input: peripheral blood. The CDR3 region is CASTTGGGYEQYF. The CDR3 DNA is TGTGCCAGCACGACAGGGGGCGGCTACGAGCAGTACTTC.